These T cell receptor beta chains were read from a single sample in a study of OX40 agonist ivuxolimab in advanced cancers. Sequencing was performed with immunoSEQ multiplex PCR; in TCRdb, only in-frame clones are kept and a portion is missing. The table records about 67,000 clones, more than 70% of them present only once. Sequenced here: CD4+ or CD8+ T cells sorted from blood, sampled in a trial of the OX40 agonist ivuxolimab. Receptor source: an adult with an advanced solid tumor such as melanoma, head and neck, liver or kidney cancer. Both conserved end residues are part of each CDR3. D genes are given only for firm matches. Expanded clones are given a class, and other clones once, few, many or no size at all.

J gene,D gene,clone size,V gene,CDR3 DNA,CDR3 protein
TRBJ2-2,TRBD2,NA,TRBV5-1,TGCGCCAGCAGCTTGCTAGCGGGAGTTATAGGGGAGCTGTTTTTT,CASSLLAGVIGELFF
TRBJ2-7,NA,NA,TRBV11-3,TGTGCCAGCAGCCCTGGGACAATGGGCGGCTACGAGCAGTACTTC,CASSPGTMGGYEQYF
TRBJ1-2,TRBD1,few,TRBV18,TGTGCCAGCTCAACCGGACAGGGAGGGATCTCCCTAGGTGGCTACACCTTC,CASSTGQGGISLGGYTF
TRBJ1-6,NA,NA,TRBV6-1,TGTGCCAGCAGTGACCCAGGAACGAGCTCCTATAATTCACCCCTCCACTTT,CASSDPGTSSYNSPLHF
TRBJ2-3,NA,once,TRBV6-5,TGTGCCAGCAGTTACGGGGCCGGAGATACGCAGTATTTT,CASSYGAGDTQYF
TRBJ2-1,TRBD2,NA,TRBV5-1,TGCGCCAGCAGCTTGGTAGCGGGAGTCTACAATGAGCAGTTCTTC,CASSLVAGVYNEQFF
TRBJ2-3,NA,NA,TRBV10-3,TGTGCCATCAGTGTGTTTGGCGGGACGGGGACAGATACGCAGTATTTT,CAISVFGGTGTDTQYF
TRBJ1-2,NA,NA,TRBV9,TGTGCCAGCAGCGTAGTGCCTTGGAGTGGCTACACCTTC,CASSVVPWSGYTF
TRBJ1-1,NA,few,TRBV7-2,TGTGCCAGCAGCCCTCAGGGTCGGCGGACTGAAGCTTTCTTT,CASSPQGRRTEAFF
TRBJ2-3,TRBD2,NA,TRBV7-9,TGTGCCAGCAGCTTAGGTTCTGGAGCGGGATTCACAGATACGCAGTATTTT,CASSLGSGAGFTDTQYF
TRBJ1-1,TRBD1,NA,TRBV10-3,TGTGCCACCCGGGACAGTCAAATGAACACTGAAGCTTTCTTT,CATRDSQMNTEAFF
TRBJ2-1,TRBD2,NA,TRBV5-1,TGCGCCAGCAGCCCGGGTTTTGCGGGAGGGAACAATGAGCAGTTCTTC,CASSPGFAGGNNEQFF
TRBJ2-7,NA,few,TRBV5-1,TGCGCCAGCAGCTTGGGAGTTTCGTTCAGGGGCTACGAGCAGTACTTC,CASSLGVSFRGYEQYF
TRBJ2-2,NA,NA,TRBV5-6,TGTGCCAGCAGCCCCCCCCACAGGGCCCGGAGCGGGGAGCTGTTTTTT,CASSPPHRARSGELFF
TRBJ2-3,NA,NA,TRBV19,TGTGCCAGTAGTAACGGCGCTAGCACAGATACGCAGTATTTT,CASSNGASTDTQYF
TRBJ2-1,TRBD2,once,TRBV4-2,TGTGCCAGCAGCCTATGGACTAGCGAGGAGCAGTTCTTC,CASSLWTSEEQFF
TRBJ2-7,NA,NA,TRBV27,TGTGCCAGCAGGACGACAGTCGGGATCTACGAGCAGTACTTC,CASRTTVGIYEQYF
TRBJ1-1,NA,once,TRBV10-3,TGTGCCATCACTACCGGTTCGGGACACACTGAAGCTTTCTTT,CAITTGSGHTEAFF
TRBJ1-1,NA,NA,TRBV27,TGTGCCAGCACCTCCCCCGGGACCTCAACTTTCTTT,CASTSPGTSTFF
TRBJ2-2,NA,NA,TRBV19,TGTGCCAGTACTGGCTTACAGGAGTACACCGGGGAGCTGTTTTTT,CASTGLQEYTGELFF
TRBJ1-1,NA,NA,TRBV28,TGTGCCAGCAGTTTCGCATGGGATAGAGGTAACACTGAAGCTTTCTTT,CASSFAWDRGNTEAFF
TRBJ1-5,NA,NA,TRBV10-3,TGTGCCATCAGTGTCCAGGGTAATCAGCCCCAGCATTTT,CAISVQGNQPQHF
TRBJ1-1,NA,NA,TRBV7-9,TGTGCCAGCAGCCACACGACAGGTTTTAACACTGAAGCTTTCTTT,CASSHTTGFNTEAFF
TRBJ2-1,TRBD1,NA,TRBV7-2,TGTGCCAGCAGCCGGGACAGGAGCTACAATGAGCAGTTCTTC,CASSRDRSYNEQFF
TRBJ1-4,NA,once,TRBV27,TGTGCCAGCAGTTTTTCCGGTAATGAAAAACTGTTTTTT,CASSFSGNEKLFF
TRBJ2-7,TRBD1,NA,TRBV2,TGTGCCAGCAGTGCTGGGACAGGGGGCTACGAGCAGTACTTC,CASSAGTGGYEQYF
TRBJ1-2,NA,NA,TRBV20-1,TGCAGTGCTAGGGGAAGCTATGGCTACACCTTC,CSARGSYGYTF
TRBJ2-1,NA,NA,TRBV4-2,TGTGCCAGCAGCCAAGAAGGGCCGGGAAGCTACAATGAGCAGTTCTTC,CASSQEGPGSYNEQFF
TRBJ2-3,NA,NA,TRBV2,TGTGCCAGCAGTTCGACAGGGACTACCTCAGATACGCAGTATTTT,CASSSTGTTSDTQYF
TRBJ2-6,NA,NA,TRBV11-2,TGTGCCAGCAGCTTAGCCGGGGCCAACGTCCTGACTTTC,CASSLAGANVLTF
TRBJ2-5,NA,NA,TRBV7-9,TGTGCCAGCAGCCAGGGACCGGAAGAGACCCAGTACTTC,CASSQGPEETQYF
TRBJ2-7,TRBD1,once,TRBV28,TGTGCCAGCGGTGGGACAGGGCTAAGGCAGTACTTC,CASGGTGLRQYF
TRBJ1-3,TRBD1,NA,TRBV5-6,TGTGCCAGCAGCCCCGGGACAGTAAAGCTTGGAAACACCATATATTTT,CASSPGTVKLGNTIYF
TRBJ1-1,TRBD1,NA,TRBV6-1,TGTGCCAGCAGTGAACTTGGGGGACAGGGGAGTAGGGCTGAAGCTTTCTTT,CASSELGGQGSRAEAFF
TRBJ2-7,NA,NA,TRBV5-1,TGCGCCAGCAGCTTGGAACCGGACTCCACCTACGAGCAGTACTTC,CASSLEPDSTYEQYF
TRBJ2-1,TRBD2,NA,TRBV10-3,TGTGCCAGCCGCGGGGAGCGGGAGTTCCCCTACAATGAGCAGTTCTTC,CASRGEREFPYNEQFF
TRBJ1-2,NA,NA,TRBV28,TGTGCCAGCAACCCGCGAGGGGTTACCACAGGATATGGCTACACCTTC,CASNPRGVTTGYGYTF
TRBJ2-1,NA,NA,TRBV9,TGTGCCAGCAGCGTAGGGGGGGCTAGCGCTTACAATGAGCAGTTCTTC,CASSVGGASAYNEQFF